This is a list of T cell receptor beta chains from one sample in a study of blood T cell dynamics during melanoma immunotherapy. Sequencing was performed with immunoSEQ multiplex PCR; in TCRdb, only in-frame clones are kept and a portion is missing. The sample holds roughly 8,100 clones, more than 80% seen once. Sample: blood, taken from a patient treated with checkpoint blockade. These receptors were taken from a human donor with melanoma. CDR3s include the opening cysteine and the closing phenylalanine or tryptophan. The order of the fields is D gene, V gene, J gene, clone size, CDR3 DNA, CDR3 protein. The D gene is left open where the match is weak. For some rows the clone size is stated as once, few or many, or as a class when expanded; others skip it.

d_call: TRBD1; v_call: TRBV27; j_call: TRBJ1-1; clone_size: -; cdr3_nt: TGTGCCAGCAGTCGGCACAGGGGGAGAGGGAACACTGAAGCTTTCTTT; cdr3_aa: CASSRHRGRGNTEAFF
d_call: TRBD1; v_call: TRBV10-3; j_call: TRBJ1-1; clone_size: -; cdr3_nt: TGTGCCATCACCCCGACAGGGGTCGAGAACACTGAAGCTTTCTTT; cdr3_aa: CAITPTGVENTEAFF
d_call: -; v_call: TRBV5-1; j_call: TRBJ2-7; clone_size: -; cdr3_nt: TGCGCCAGCAGCTTGGCCCCCGGGACCACCTACGAGCAGTACTTC; cdr3_aa: CASSLAPGTTYEQYF
d_call: TRBD1; v_call: TRBV5-5; j_call: TRBJ1-5; clone_size: -; cdr3_nt: TGTGCCAGCAGCTTGGGGACAGGGGCGAATCAGCCCCAGCATTTT; cdr3_aa: CASSLGTGANQPQHF
d_call: -; v_call: TRBV6-6; j_call: TRBJ1-2; clone_size: -; cdr3_nt: TGTGCCAGCAGTTCGAGCGGGTCGAACTATGGCTACACCTTC; cdr3_aa: CASSSSGSNYGYTF
d_call: -; v_call: TRBV28; j_call: TRBJ1-1; clone_size: -; cdr3_nt: TGTGCCAGCAGTTTATCCGGGTCCCTGGGGGCTTTCTTT; cdr3_aa: CASSLSGSLGAFF
d_call: TRBD2; v_call: TRBV5-4; j_call: TRBJ2-7; clone_size: -; cdr3_nt: TGTGCCAGCAGCAAAGGTAGCGGGGCCTCCTACGAGCAGTACTTC; cdr3_aa: CASSKGSGASYEQYF
d_call: -; v_call: TRBV5-4; j_call: TRBJ2-2; clone_size: -; cdr3_nt: TGTGCCAGCAGCTCCGGGGCAGGGCGCGGGGAGCTGTTTTTT; cdr3_aa: CASSSGAGRGELFF
d_call: TRBD1; v_call: TRBV6-1; j_call: TRBJ1-2; clone_size: -; cdr3_nt: TGTGCCAGCAGCGCTGGGACAGGGGTGGGCTACACCTTC; cdr3_aa: CASSAGTGVGYTF
d_call: -; v_call: TRBV2; j_call: TRBJ1-2; clone_size: once; cdr3_nt: TGTGCCAGCAGTTTACCTGGGGGCAGGGGTAACTATGGCTACACCTTC; cdr3_aa: CASSLPGGRGNYGYTF
d_call: TRBD1; v_call: TRBV7-8; j_call: TRBJ1-1; clone_size: -; cdr3_nt: TGTGCCAGCAGCTATACATACGGGACAGGCACTTCAGGGGCTGAAGCTTTCTTT; cdr3_aa: CASSYTYGTGTSGAEAFF
d_call: -; v_call: TRBV6-5; j_call: TRBJ2-7; clone_size: -; cdr3_nt: TGTGCCAGTTCCGATAGCGGACGTCAATCCTACGAGCAGTACTTC; cdr3_aa: CASSDSGRQSYEQYF
d_call: -; v_call: TRBV18; j_call: TRBJ2-7; clone_size: once; cdr3_nt: TGTGCCAGCTCACCGTCTAGGCACGAGCAGTACTTC; cdr3_aa: CASSPSRHEQYF
d_call: -; v_call: TRBV5-1; j_call: TRBJ1-1; clone_size: -; cdr3_nt: TGCGCCAGCAGCGTCGGGAGAACCATGGGCACTGAAGCTTTCTTT; cdr3_aa: CASSVGRTMGTEAFF
d_call: -; v_call: TRBV28; j_call: TRBJ1-5; clone_size: -; cdr3_nt: TGTGCCAGTTCCAACGGTGTTGGCAATCAGCCCCAGCATTTT; cdr3_aa: CASSNGVGNQPQHF
d_call: -; v_call: TRBV19; j_call: TRBJ1-5; clone_size: -; cdr3_nt: TGTGCCAGTAGAGCAAGGAGAGGGCCCAATCAGCCCCAGCATTTT; cdr3_aa: CASRARRGPNQPQHF
d_call: TRBD2; v_call: TRBV7-3; j_call: TRBJ2-7; clone_size: -; cdr3_nt: TGTGCCAGCAGCTTAACAGGCGGGGGAGGCTTCTACGAGCAGTACTTC; cdr3_aa: CASSLTGGGGFYEQYF
d_call: -; v_call: TRBV6-5; j_call: TRBJ1-5; clone_size: once; cdr3_nt: TGTGCCAGCAGTGCCATTGGGGGGAGTCAGCCCCAGCATTTT; cdr3_aa: CASSAIGGSQPQHF
d_call: TRBD2; v_call: TRBV7-8; j_call: TRBJ2-1; clone_size: -; cdr3_nt: TGTGCCAGCACCGTTGGGACTAGCGGGAGAATATCCTACAATGAGCAGTTCTTC; cdr3_aa: CASTVGTSGRISYNEQFF
d_call: -; v_call: TRBV5-1; j_call: TRBJ1-2; clone_size: few; cdr3_nt: TGCGCCAGCAGCTTGGCGGGGACGGTTATTAACTATGGCTACACCTTC; cdr3_aa: CASSLAGTVINYGYTF
d_call: TRBD2; v_call: TRBV28; j_call: TRBJ2-7; clone_size: -; cdr3_nt: TGTGCCAGCAGTTTAAGGTCGGGAGGTTGGCGCGAGCAGTACTTC; cdr3_aa: CASSLRSGGWREQYF
d_call: -; v_call: TRBV5-1; j_call: TRBJ2-7; clone_size: -; cdr3_nt: TGCGCCAGCAGCTTGGGCATCTTGAGCTCCTACGAGCAGTACTTC; cdr3_aa: CASSLGILSSYEQYF
d_call: TRBD1; v_call: TRBV19; j_call: TRBJ1-2; clone_size: -; cdr3_nt: TGTGCCTCCCCCAAACAGGGGGCGTACTATGGCTACACCTTC; cdr3_aa: CASPKQGAYYGYTF
d_call: -; v_call: TRBV27; j_call: TRBJ1-6; clone_size: -; cdr3_nt: TGTGCCAGCAGTTTAGGGGTACTCAATTCACCCCTCCACTTT; cdr3_aa: CASSLGVLNSPLHF
d_call: TRBD1; v_call: TRBV19; j_call: TRBJ1-4; clone_size: few; cdr3_nt: TGTGCCAGTATCCCGGGACAGTCGGTTGAAAAACTGTTTTTT; cdr3_aa: CASIPGQSVEKLFF
d_call: TRBD1; v_call: TRBV7-2; j_call: TRBJ2-7; clone_size: -; cdr3_nt: TGTGCCAGCAGCTTAGGGGGACAGGTTTGGTACGAGCAGTACTTC; cdr3_aa: CASSLGGQVWYEQYF
d_call: TRBD2; v_call: TRBV7-3; j_call: TRBJ2-7; clone_size: -; cdr3_nt: TGTGCCAGCAGCCCCGGGTTGGGGGGGAGCTCCTACGAGCAGTACTTC; cdr3_aa: CASSPGLGGSSYEQYF
d_call: -; v_call: TRBV28; j_call: TRBJ2-7; clone_size: once; cdr3_nt: TGTGCCAGCAGTTTCCGGACTCCGAGGATCTACGAGCAGTACTTC; cdr3_aa: CASSFRTPRIYEQYF
d_call: TRBD2; v_call: TRBV6-6; j_call: TRBJ2-7; clone_size: once; cdr3_nt: TGTGCCAGCAGTTATCGGGGGAGGGCCCGCGAGCAGTACTTC; cdr3_aa: CASSYRGRAREQYF
d_call: TRBD2; v_call: TRBV7-2; j_call: TRBJ2-3; clone_size: -; cdr3_nt: TGTGCCAGCAGCGGCAGACTAGCGGGGGGCACAGATACGCAGTATTTT; cdr3_aa: CASSGRLAGGTDTQYF
d_call: TRBD1; v_call: TRBV6-5; j_call: TRBJ1-3; clone_size: -; cdr3_nt: TGTGCCAGCAGTTACTCTGGACAGGGGTGGCTCACCATATATTTT; cdr3_aa: CASSYSGQGWLTIYF
d_call: -; v_call: TRBV2; j_call: TRBJ1-2; clone_size: few; cdr3_nt: TGTGCCAGCAGTGAAGCCTCCGTGGAGGGGTATGGCTACACCTTC; cdr3_aa: CASSEASVEGYGYTF
d_call: TRBD1; v_call: TRBV6-6; j_call: TRBJ2-7; clone_size: -; cdr3_nt: TGTGCCAGCAGGCCCGGCGGACAGGGGGCGAGCGAGCAGTACTTC; cdr3_aa: CASRPGGQGASEQYF
d_call: -; v_call: TRBV6-4; j_call: TRBJ1-4; clone_size: -; cdr3_nt: TGTGCCAGCAGCGGGGCCATGAGGAGGTTTAATGAAAAACTGTTTTTT; cdr3_aa: CASSGAMRRFNEKLFF
d_call: TRBD1; v_call: TRBV28; j_call: TRBJ1-6; clone_size: -; cdr3_nt: TGTGCCAGCAGTTTAACGTCAGGGGGCAATTCACCCCTCCACTTT; cdr3_aa: CASSLTSGGNSPLHF
d_call: -; v_call: TRBV29-1; j_call: TRBJ2-7; clone_size: -; cdr3_nt: TGCAGCGTTGATATAGGGACCGAGCAGTACTTC; cdr3_aa: CSVDIGTEQYF
d_call: -; v_call: TRBV11-2; j_call: TRBJ2-7; clone_size: -; cdr3_nt: TGTGCCAGCAGCTTCACAGGGCTCTCCTACGAGCAGTACTTC; cdr3_aa: CASSFTGLSYEQYF
d_call: TRBD1; v_call: TRBV4-1; j_call: TRBJ2-7; clone_size: few; cdr3_nt: TGCGCCAGCAGCCATACAGGGGGCGAAGAGCAGTACTTC; cdr3_aa: CASSHTGGEEQYF
d_call: TRBD2; v_call: TRBV27; j_call: TRBJ2-1; clone_size: -; cdr3_nt: TGTGCCAGCAGTGAAACAGGGACTAGCGGGGTATACAATGAGCAGTTCTTC; cdr3_aa: CASSETGTSGVYNEQFF
d_call: -; v_call: TRBV27; j_call: TRBJ2-7; clone_size: -; cdr3_nt: TGTGCCAGCAGTTTACTAGCGAGGGGTTCGGAGCAGTACTTC; cdr3_aa: CASSLLARGSEQYF
d_call: -; v_call: TRBV5-6; j_call: TRBJ2-7; clone_size: -; cdr3_nt: TGTGCCAGCAGCCCCCTGAGGGCCTACGAGCAGTACTTC; cdr3_aa: CASSPLRAYEQYF
d_call: -; v_call: TRBV11-2; j_call: TRBJ2-7; clone_size: -; cdr3_nt: TGTGCCAGCAGCCCGAGCTCCTACGAGCAGTACTTC; cdr3_aa: CASSPSSYEQYF
d_call: -; v_call: TRBV2; j_call: TRBJ1-5; clone_size: few; cdr3_nt: TGTGCCAGCAGGGACGGCCTCAGCAATCAGCCCCAGCATTTT; cdr3_aa: CASRDGLSNQPQHF
d_call: -; v_call: TRBV5-1; j_call: TRBJ1-1; clone_size: once; cdr3_nt: TGCGCCAGCAGCCTCCAGGGGAACACTGAAGCTTTCTTT; cdr3_aa: CASSLQGNTEAFF